Listed below are T cell receptor beta chains from one sample, sequenced in a study of T cell responses to AZD1222 COVID-19 vaccine. Produced via immunoSEQ multiplex PCR; TCRdb's table is partial and in-frame only. This sample has nearly 110,000 clones, with around 92% found just once. Material: peripheral blood, obtained 28 days after the second AZD1222 dose. Every receptor here comes from an adult who received the AZD1222 COVID-19 vaccine. Both conserved end residues are part of each CDR3. The D gene is left open where the match is weak. Where a row states a size, it is once, few, many or the class of an expanded clone; other rows omit it.

v_gene	j_gene	abundance	len	d_gene	CDR3aa	CDR3nt
TRBV18	TRBJ2-3	.	15	.	CASSPRLASTDTQYF	TGTGCCAGCTCACCGCGCCTAGCGAGCACAGATACGCAGTATTTT
TRBV19	TRBJ2-4	.	17	TRBD2	CASTPYGASGAKNIQYF	TGTGCCAGTACCCCCTACGGGGCTAGCGGAGCCAAAAACATTCAGTACTTC
TRBV19	TRBJ2-5	few	15	.	CASSPPALNQETQYF	TGTGCCAGTAGTCCCCCGGCCCTAAACCAAGAGACCCAGTACTTC
TRBV6-5	TRBJ1-2	.	12	.	CASSFGSYGYTF	TGTGCCAGCAGTTTTGGTAGCTATGGCTACACCTTC
TRBV6-5	TRBJ1-2	.	13	.	CASSQDPPYGYTF	TGTGCCAGCAGCCAAGATCCCCCTTATGGCTACACCTTC
TRBV28	TRBJ2-1	.	17	TRBD1	CASRPSVGQGAHNEQFF	TGTGCCAGCAGACCCTCAGTGGGACAGGGGGCCCACAATGAGCAGTTCTTC
TRBV10-3	TRBJ1-3	.	13	.	CAISESKVNTIYF	TGTGCCATCAGTGAGTCCAAGGTAAACACCATATATTTT
TRBV6-2/TRBV6-3	TRBJ2-7	.	15	.	CASSLGFTGSYEQYF	TGTGCCAGCAGCCTAGGTTTCACAGGCTCCTACGAGCAGTACTTC
TRBV6-5	TRBJ1-5	.	13	.	CASKIGLDQPQHF	TGTGCCAGCAAGATTGGGTTGGATCAGCCCCAGCATTTT
TRBV30	TRBJ2-7	.	16	TRBD1	CAWSGGRDRESYEQYF	TGTGCCTGGAGTGGCGGGCGGGACAGGGAATCCTACGAGCAGTACTTC
TRBV7-2	TRBJ2-1	.	19	TRBD1	CASSLPGTGTPFPRNEQFF	TGTGCCAGCAGCTTACCCGGGACAGGGACCCCCTTTCCGAGGAATGAGCAGTTCTTC
TRBV30	TRBJ1-2	.	11	.	CAWDGVTSYTF	TGTGCCTGGGATGGGGTAACAAGCTACACCTTC
TRBV12-3/TRBV12-4	TRBJ1-3	.	13	.	CASSWGPGNTIYF	TGTGCCAGCAGTTGGGGCCCTGGAAACACCATATATTTT
TRBV19	TRBJ1-4	.	13	.	CASSATANEKLFF	TGTGCCAGTAGTGCGACGGCTAATGAAAAACTGTTTTTT
TRBV6-2/TRBV6-3	TRBJ1-1	.	17	.	CASSHPDSRKLNTEAFF	TGTGCCAGCAGTCACCCGGACAGCAGAAAGCTGAACACTGAAGCTTTCTTT
TRBV6-5	TRBJ1-3	.	13	.	CASRGIGGNTIYF	TGTGCCAGCAGAGGGATCGGGGGAAACACCATATATTTT
TRBV11-2	TRBJ2-2	few	15	TRBD2	CASSIHAGGGGELFF	TGTGCCAGCAGCATCCATGCGGGAGGAGGCGGGGAGCTGTTTTTT
TRBV18	TRBJ1-2	.	14	TRBD1	CASSLGQGDRSYTF	TGTGCCAGCTCCTTGGGACAGGGGGACAGGAGCTACACCTTC
TRBV19	TRBJ2-3	.	16	TRBD2	CASSRTSGGTTDTQYF	TGTGCCAGTAGTAGGACTAGCGGGGGGACCACAGATACGCAGTATTTT
TRBV6-1	TRBJ1-2	.	16	TRBD1	CASSEPRQGGLYGYTF	TGTGCCAGCAGTGAACCGAGACAGGGGGGCCTCTATGGCTACACCTTC
TRBV3-1/TRBV3-2	TRBJ2-7	once	13	.	CASTLRGANEQYF	TGTGCCAGCACCCTGAGGGGGGCTAACGAGCAGTACTTC
TRBV4-1	TRBJ2-7	.	12	.	CASSPSGYEQYF	TGCGCCAGCAGCCCCTCGGGCTACGAGCAGTACTTC
TRBV2	TRBJ2-7	.	16	TRBD2	CASSEMGLAGVGEQYF	TGTGCCAGCAGTGAAATGGGACTAGCGGGAGTTGGAGAGCAGTACTTC
TRBV5-1	TRBJ1-1	once	12	.	CASRTANTEAFF	TGCGCCAGCAGAACAGCGAACACTGAAGCTTTCTTT
TRBV19	TRBJ1-3	.	16	.	CASSGERVASGNTIYF	TGTGCCAGTAGTGGCGAAAGGGTCGCCTCTGGAAACACCATATATTTT
TRBV5-8	TRBJ1-4	.	16	TRBD1	CASSRTGTATNEKLFF	TGTGCCAGCAGCCGGACAGGCACTGCAACTAATGAAAAACTGTTTTTT
TRBV4-1	TRBJ1-1	.	15	.	CASSQEGALSTEAFF	TGCGCCAGCAGCCAAGAAGGGGCCTTGAGCACTGAAGCTTTCTTT
TRBV5-5	TRBJ1-5	.	18	.	CASSRVLWGGNSNQPQHF	TGTGCCAGCAGCCGTGTGCTTTGGGGGGGAAATAGCAATCAGCCCCAGCATTTT
TRBV7-8	TRBJ1-4	.	17	.	CASSLSRGRTTNEKLFF	TGTGCCAGCAGCTTATCCCGCGGGCGAACAACTAATGAAAAACTGTTTTTT
TRBV27	TRBJ2-1	.	16	.	CASSLSPGTLYNEQFF	TGTGCCAGCAGTCTCTCCCCAGGGACCCTCTACAATGAGCAGTTCTTC
TRBV7-3	TRBJ1-2	once	13	TRBD1	CASSRQGSDGYTF	TGTGCCAGCAGCCGACAGGGTTCGGATGGCTACACCTTC
TRBV27	TRBJ2-2	.	16	.	CASSNLGTKVDGELFF	TGTGCCAGCAGTAACCTCGGGACAAAGGTTGACGGGGAGCTGTTTTTT